Sequencing of this T cell receptor (beta chain) was carried out in a study of blood T cell repertoires in COVID-19 (TCRdb year 2020). For the study in its entirety: Samples from collaborators originated in the United States, Italy and Spain and spanned both the acute and convalescent phases of COVID-19. The prospective study material was composed of cDNA or gDNA derived from T cells, B-cell-depleted T cells, or PBMCs. The dataset comprised deeply sampled blood TCRbeta repertoires from subjects exposed to, actively infected with, or recovered from COVID-19. The repertoires were made available in a free public database intended to serve as a resource for research on the immune response to SARS-CoV-2. The samples were drawn from the first 160 participants of the ongoing ImmuneRACE study and from 1,254 subjects provided by 6 global collaborators. A de-identified subject ID, COVID-19 status, age in years and sex were almost always included in the sample metadata. Where HLA class I and class II types were available, the types were taken from metadata supplied by the sample provider, not from assay-based typing.

TCRbeta CDR3 regions were amplified from genomic DNA using the immunoSEQ Assay, a bias-controlled multiplex PCR. In the original analysis: The number of nucleated cells in each sample was estimated by amplification of reference gene primers within the assay. To quantify the absolute abundance of each unique TCRbeta CDR3 rearrangement, sequence reads were collapsed and filtered. For each sample, productive Simpson clonality was calculated as the square root of Simpson's diversity index across productive rearrangements. This immuneACCESS table, as held by TCRdb, lists in-frame sequences with V and J called but not all clones. Of the missing ones, under half trace to an unresolved V gene in checked studies; the others have no known cause. V and J calls and clone size are as listed in that table; D and trimming were resolved from the DNA. The sample includes about 200,000 clones, with 70% to 90% observed a single time. The biggest ten clones account for about 5% of the sample.

For this clone: Its antigen has not been determined. Per-nucleotide qualities are absent, and no much larger clonotype sits a single base away.

Spanning cysteine to phenylalanine, the CDR3 consists of 16 amino acids. The kept DNA is CDR3 alone, 48 bases in frame from the first base. Trimmed from V: 0 bases; trimmed from J: 6 bases; junction bases lacking a gene match: 7. CDR1 and CDR2 are read off the germline V gene as SGHDT and YYEEEE. Whole blood was collected in K2EDTA tubes by collaborating institutions according to the institutions' own protocols. For TCRbeta analysis, collaborators shipped samples in one of three forms: frozen whole blood, isolated PBMCs, or DNA extracted from either of those sample types. Broader findings and caveats from the paper: The amount of clinical and demographic metadata varied by source and participant and was provided uncurated.

The source is a middle-aged woman with acute or convalescent COVID-19. Material for sequencing was peripheral blood. In this chain, TRBV5-6 is recombined with TRBJ2-3, with 10 central nucleotides matching TRBD2. DNA sequence: TGTGCCAGCAGCTTGGCGTTGACTAGCGGGTTGGATACGCAGTATTTT. Translated, it reads CASSLALTSGLDTQYF.